This is a list of T cell receptor beta chains from one sample in a study of shared clonotypes between healthy human individuals. Libraries were prepared by immunoSEQ multiplex PCR; TCRdb keeps only in-frame clonotypes and omits some of them. The table shows millions of clones, with roughly 94% occurring only once. Sequenced material: naive CD8+ T cells sorted from blood. All receptors derive from a man between 18 and 35 years old in good health. Both conserved end residues are part of each CDR3. D genes are given only for firm matches. Clone sizes are given selectively: once, few, many, or a class where the clone is expanded.

>-|16|TRBV5-6|once|TRBJ2-1
CASSLDLTGATWEQFF
TGTGCCAGCAGCTTGGATCTAACGGGAGCTACATGGGAGCAGTTCTTC
>TRBD1|14|TRBV6-1|-|TRBJ2-7
CASSQGAHAYEQYF
TGTGCCAGCAGCCAGGGGGCGCACGCCTACGAGCAGTACTTC
>-|12|TRBV18|-|TRBJ2-5
CASSKPAETQYF
TGTGCCAGCTCAAAACCGGCAGAGACCCAGTACTTC
>TRBD2|17|TRBV27|-|TRBJ2-1
CASSPSTSGPIGSWQFF
TGTGCCAGCAGTCCCTCGACTAGCGGGCCCATCGGTAGTTGGCAGTTCTTC
>-|15|TRBV6-1|-|TRBJ1-4
CASNGEQSTNEKLFF
TGTGCCAGCAACGGTGAACAGTCAACTAATGAAAAACTGTTTTTT
>-|9|TRBV7-9|-|TRBJ2-4
CATGNIQYF
TGTGCCACGGGAAACATTCAGTACTTC
>-|15|TRBV5-4|-|TRBJ1-2
CASSLSFLADYGYTF
TGTGCCAGCAGCCTGTCGTTTTTGGCGGACTATGGCTACACCTTC
>TRBD1|15|TRBV6-1|-|TRBJ2-1
CASSEGQTSYNEQFF
TGTGCCAGCAGTGAGGGACAGACTTCCTACAATGAGCAGTTCTTC
>TRBD1|13|TRBV6-6|-|TRBJ2-5
CASADRVEETQYF
TGTGCCAGCGCCGACAGGGTGGAGGAGACCCAGTACTTC
>-|14|TRBV7-9|few|TRBJ1-6
CASSFGQAGSPLHF
TGTGCCAGCAGCTTCGGACAAGCAGGTTCACCCCTCCACTTT
>-|13|TRBV6-5|-|TRBJ1-2
CASSSSGANGYTF
TGTGCCAGCAGTTCCTCCGGCGCCAATGGCTACACCTTC
>TRBD1|16|TRBV5-6|-|TRBJ2-7
CASSFSGTGSSYEQYF
TGTGCCAGCAGCTTCTCCGGGACAGGGAGCTCCTACGAGCAGTACTTC
>-|12|TRBV4-1|-|TRBJ1-1
CASSQGITEAFF
TGCGCCAGCAGCCAGGGGATCACTGAAGCTTTCTTT
>-|14|TRBV4-3|-|TRBJ1-2
CASSRKGLEDGYTF
TGCGCCAGCAGCCGTAAGGGGTTAGAGGATGGCTACACCTTC
>TRBD2|17|TRBV10-1|-|TRBJ2-1
CASRSKVAGGPYNEQFF
TGCGCCAGCAGATCAAAAGTAGCGGGAGGGCCCTACAATGAGCAGTTCTTC
>-|15|TRBV9|-|TRBJ2-1
CASSVVPGSYNEQFF
TGTGCCAGCAGCGTAGTTCCGGGTTCCTACAATGAGCAGTTCTTC
>-|11|TRBV20-1|-|TRBJ2-7
CSATDTYEQYF
TGCAGTGCTACAGATACCTACGAGCAGTACTTC
>-|13|TRBV27|-|TRBJ2-4
CASSFGPENIQYF
TGTGCCAGCAGTTTCGGGCCGGAAAACATTCAGTACTTC
>-|15|TRBV9|-|TRBJ2-7
CASSVGETASYEQYF
TGTGCCAGCAGCGTAGGAGAGACAGCAAGCTACGAGCAGTACTTC
>TRBD2|15|TRBV6-5|-|TRBJ2-5
CASSASGGAGETQYF
TGTGCCAGCAGTGCTAGCGGGGGGGCAGGAGAGACCCAGTACTTC
>-|14|TRBV7-9|-|TRBJ1-2
CASSGRDTNYGYTF
TGTGCCAGCAGCGGTCGGGACACTAACTATGGCTACACCTTC
>-|16|TRBV4-3|-|TRBJ1-2
CASSQTWDTTNYGYTF
TGCGCCAGCAGCCAGACGTGGGACACAACTAACTATGGCTACACCTTC
>-|15|TRBV9|-|TRBJ2-1
CASSVGGASYNEQFF
TGTGCCAGCAGCGTAGGCGGAGCCTCCTACAATGAGCAGTTCTTC
>TRBD2|17|TRBV25-1|-|TRBJ2-3
CASSPPLTSGVTDTQYF
TGTGCCAGCAGCCCTCCCCTCACTAGCGGGGTCACAGATACGCAGTATTTT
>-|14|TRBV27|-|TRBJ1-2
CASSAGTRPYGYTF
TGTGCCAGCAGTGCCGGGACTAGACCTTATGGCTACACCTTC